This T cell receptor (beta chain) appears in the sequencing data of a study of shared clonotypes between healthy human individuals. Healthy adults negative for HIV, lacking recent acute infections or vaccinations, served as donors. Libraries were prepared by immunoSEQ multiplex PCR; TCRdb keeps only in-frame clonotypes and omits some of them. Of about 1 million clones listed, about three quarters are singletons. Sequenced input: memory CD4+ T cells sorted from blood. Subset defined: CD45RA-negative fraction. The source of this sequence is a young man in good health.

The CDR3 is CACLIPNASVKAFF. The CDR3 nucleotides read TGTGCCTGTTTAATACCAAATGCGTCGGTTAAAGCTTTCTTT. This chain links TRBV30 with TRBJ1-1; D remains ambiguous. V shed 6 bases and J shed 9 bases, with 23 bases lying between them. CDR1 GTSNPN and CDR2 SVGIG come from the germline V gene (reference sequence). This CDR3 is built from 14 residues. The variable domain in full, with the rest retrieved from reference TRBV30 and TRBJ1-1, is SQTIHQWPATLVQPVGSPLSLECTVEGTSNPNLYWYRQAAGRGLQLLFYSVGIGQISSEVPQNLSASRPQDRQFILSSKKLLLSDSGFYLCACLIPNASVKAFFGQGTRLTVV.